The 25 T cell receptor beta chains below all came from one sample that was sequenced in a study of blood T cell repertoires in COVID-19. Data came from immunoSEQ multiplex PCR; TCRdb stores just in-frame clones and leaves some out. The sample holds 290,000 or so clones, around 86% seen once. The sample consisted of PBMCs or T cells enriched from blood (not recorded which). Source of these receptors: a woman aged 18-35 years who had recovered from COVID-19.

The chain couples TRBV11-2 to TRBJ2-1; 8 nucleotides line up with TRBD2. The V gene's germline CDR1 is SGHAT and CDR2 FQNNGV. V was pared by 0 bases and J by 4 bases, with 8 bases of the junction left unmatched. The length of the CDR3 is 17 residues. The CDR3 nucleotides read TGTGCCAGCAGCTTAGATGTAGGTAGCGGGGCTTACAATGAGCAGTTCTTC. This encodes CASSLDVGSGAYNEQFF. The full variable domain, with the rest looked up from reference TRBV11-2 and TRBJ2-1, is EAGVAQSPRYKIIEKRQSVAFWCNPISGHATLYWYQQILGQGPKLLIQFQNNGVVDDSQLPKDRFSAERLKGVDSTLKIQPAKLEDSAVYLCASSLDVGSGAYNEQFFGPGTRLTVL.

This clone has more than one count but fewer than ten. This chain joins TRBV4-3 and TRBJ2-3; D unresolved. V shed 6 bases and J shed 4 bases, with 14 bases lying between them. CDR1 and CDR2 (germline): LGHNA, YSLEER. This CDR3 spans 14 amino acids. CDR3 sequence: CASSLTESADTQYF. CDR3 in DNA: TGCGCCAGCAGTCTTACTGAATCCGCAGATACGCAGTATTTT.

The chain recombines TRBV10-3 with TRBJ1-3, with D maybe TRBD1 (5 bases). This CDR3 is 15 amino acids long. CDR1 is ENHRY and CDR2 is SYGVKD in the germline V gene. Trimming left V 9 bases short and J 3 bases short, with 18 bases between. Here the CDR3 reads CAIQPHGGFGNTIYF. Here the CDR3 DNA reads TGTGCCATTCAACCCCACGGGGGATTTGGAAACACCATATATTTT.

The chain carries TRBV18 and TRBJ2-1; 7 bases match TRBD2. J gave up 3 bases and V 0 bases, and 5 bases lay outside the gene matches. CDR1 and CDR2 (germline): KGHSH, LQKENI. The CDR3 is made up of 16 amino acids. The CDR3 loop is CASSPPGREGYNEQFF. CDR3 sequence (DNA): TGTGCCAGCTCACCACCGGGCAGGGAGGGCTACAATGAGCAGTTCTTC.

J is TRBJ2-7 and V is TRBV7-2; D remains unclear. CDR1 is SGHTA and CDR2 is FQGNSA in the germline V gene. V was trimmed by 5 bases and J by 4 bases, leaving 15 bases between them. The CDR3 runs to 14 residues. In DNA, the CDR3 is TGTGCCAGCAGCCTCATAGGTTCGGGTTACGAGCAGTACTTC. Residues: CASSLIGSGYEQYF. Together with reference TRBV7-2 and TRBJ2-7, the CDR3 gives the full variable domain: GAGVSQSPSNKVTEKGKDVELRCDPISGHTALYWYRQSLGQGLEFLIYFQGNSAPDKSGLPSDRFSAERTGGSVSTLTIQRTQQEDSAVYLCASSLIGSGYEQYFGPGTRLTVT.

The chain links TRBV11-3 to TRBJ2-3, with 12 bases fitting TRBD2. Germline-derived CDR1 and CDR2 are SGHNT and YENEEA. The CDR3 contains 17 residues. V was clipped by 3 bases and J by 0 bases; unmatched bases: 4. The CDR3 region has the DNA TGTGCCAGCAGCTTTTCACTAGCGGGGGGAAGCACAGATACGCAGTATTTT. Translating gives CASSFSLAGGSTDTQYF.

The rearrangement links TRBV4-2 to TRBJ2-5; TRBD2 matches 7 bases. Trimming removed 5 bases from V and 3 bases from J; junction bases left unmatched: 6. The V gene's germline CDR1 is LGHNA and CDR2 YNFKEQ. CDR3 length equals 14 residues. The CDR3 is CASSTGLREETQYF. The CDR3 DNA is TGTGCCAGCAGCACGGGACTACGCGAAGAGACCCAGTACTTC.

The chain links TRBV5-4 to TRBJ2-7; TRBD2 aligns across 7 bases. The CDR3 runs 18 residues. Germline CDR1 SGHNT, CDR2 YYREEE (reference sequence). V shed 3 bases and J 0 bases; nucleotides not matched to a gene: 15. In nucleotides, the CDR3 is TGTGCCAGCAGCTCGGGAAGGGGCGGCGGGGGAGGCTCCTACGAGCAGTACTTC. Translation gives CASSSGRGGGGGSYEQYF. The variable domain in full, completed from reference TRBV5-4 and TRBJ2-7, reads ETGVTQSPTHLIKTRGQQVTLRCSSQSGHNTVSWYQQALGQGPQFIFQYYREEENGRGNFPPRFSGLQFPNYSSELNVNALELDDSALYLCASSSGRGGGGGSYEQYFGPGTRLTVT.

The chain is built from TRBV10-1 and TRBJ2-7, with 9 bases matching TRBD1. V trimming: 5 bases; J trimming: 0 bases; junction bases outside the gene matches: 5. The germline V gene has CDR1 WNHNN and CDR2 SYGVQD (reference sequence). The CDR3 contains 15 residues. The CDR3 DNA reads TGCGCCAGCAGTATGGGACAGGGCAGCTCCTACGAGCAGTACTTC. It codes for CASSMGQGSSYEQYF.

This rearrangement joins TRBV6-4 to TRBJ1-1; perhaps TRBD1 as D (5 bases). V gave up 4 bases and J gave up 5 bases, with 11 bases separating them. Per germline, CDR1 MRHNA and CDR2 SNTAGT. CDR3 length equals 13 residues. CDR3 nucleotide sequence: TGTGCCAGCAGTGGTGAGGAGGGGACTGAAGCTTTCTTT. Its translation: CASSGEEGTEAFF.

J is TRBJ1-4 and V is TRBV9, with a weak D call TRBD1 (5 bases). Germline V CDR1 and CDR2: SGDLS, YYNGEE. The CDR3 consists of 15 residues. V lost 4 bases and J 10 bases, leaving 20 bases between the germline ends. The CDR3 nucleotides read TGTGCCAGCAGCCTTACGTCCAGGGCATCAGGAAAACTGTTTTTT. Translated: CASSLTSRASGKLFF.

The chain uses TRBV7-9 and TRBJ1-5; 7 bases match TRBD1. The V and J ends lost 1 base and 3 bases, in that order; junction bases with no gene match: 6. The germline CDR1 and CDR2 sequences are SEHNR and FQNEAQ (reference sequence). The CDR3 totals 16 residues. CDR3 coding DNA: TGTGCCAGCAGCTTAGACTCAGGGGGACCCAATCAGCCCCAGCATTTT. Its protein product is CASSLDSGGPNQPQHF.

The chain employs TRBV24-1 and TRBJ2-7, with D tentatively TRBD1 (5 bases). Germline loops: CDR1 KGHDR, CDR2 SFDVKD. This CDR3 is built from 14 residues. V dropped 4 bases and J dropped 3 bases, with 12 bases sitting between them. The DNA for the CDR3 is TGTGCCACCAGTGACTCAGACAGCCTCTACGAGCAGTACTTC. It specifies CATSDSDSLYEQYF.

The rearrangement uses TRBV4-1 and TRBJ1-2; D is ambiguous. Trimming left V 1 base short and J 8 bases short, with 14 bases between. CDR1 is MGHRA and CDR2 is YSYEKL in the germline V gene. The CDR3 extends over 14 amino acids. This CDR3 is CASSQVWQSEGYTF. The CDR3 DNA reads as TGCGCCAGCAGCCAAGTCTGGCAATCGGAGGGCTACACCTTC.

This chain connects TRBV9 to TRBJ2-7, with D tentatively TRBD2 (6 bases). The CDR3 runs to 15 residues. Germline lookup yields CDR1 SGDLS and CDR2 YYNGEE. The ends were cut back, 0 bases at V and 4 bases at J, with 14 bases in the middle. The CDR3 nucleotides are TGTGCCAGCAGCGTAGACGGCGGGGACCCTTACGAGCAGTACTTC. Translation gives CASSVDGGDPYEQYF.

This clone was counted a single time. The chain employs TRBV6-5 and TRBJ1-4, with a tentative D call TRBD1 (6 bases). Trimming pared 6 bases from V and 6 bases from J, leaving 14 bases between. Germline V lookup: CDR1 MNHEY, CDR2 SVGAGI. This CDR3 region has 14 residues. Written as DNA, the CDR3 is TGTGCCAGCAGGGACAGTTCTTCTTATGAAAAACTGTTTTTT. Translating gives CASRDSSSYEKLFF.

The rearrangement joins TRBV5-5 to TRBJ2-7; D remains unclear. The V gene lost 4 bases and the J gene lost 7 bases, with 9 bases spanning the gap. Germline CDR1 and CDR2: SGHKS and YYEKEE (reference sequence). This CDR3 region has 11 residues. The CDR3 spells CASSPLREQYF. The CDR3 nucleotides are TGTGCCAGCAGCCCACTAAGGGAGCAGTACTTC. Complete variable domain (other parts from reference TRBV5-5 and TRBJ2-7): DAGVTQSPTHLIKTRGQQVTLRCSPISGHKSVSWYQQVLGQGPQFIFQYYEKEERGRGNFPDRFSARQFPNYSSELNVNALLLGDSALYLCASSPLREQYFGPGTRLTVT.

The J gene is TRBJ2-2, the V gene TRBV5-1; weak D call: TRBD1 (6 bases). CDR3 length: 15 residues. Germline loops: CDR1 SGHRS, CDR2 YFSETQ. V was cut by 7 bases and J by 2 bases, with 15 bases left in between. The CDR3 reads CASCVDRLNTGELFF. For the CDR3, the DNA is TGCGCCAGCTGCGTGGACAGACTAAACACCGGGGAGCTGTTTTTT.

This clone has only one observation. The rearrangement joins TRBV2 to TRBJ1-4; D might be TRBD1 (6 bases). The V end was cut by 0 bases, the J end by 12 bases, with 23 bases between. Germline V gene lookup returns CDR1 SNHLY and CDR2 FYNNEI. The CDR3 contains 17 residues. In nucleotides, the CDR3 is TGTGCCAGCAGTGAAGCTATCGTTGCGGGGCGGGGGCGAGAACTGTTTTTT. It specifies CASSEAIVAGRGRELFF.

This clone has only one observation. Here the CDR3 DNA reads TGTGCTAGTGGTTTGGGCACTTACACCGGGGAGCTGTTTTTT. This gives the protein CASGLGTYTGELFF. The chain has TRBV12-5 and TRBJ2-2; D gene uncertain. The CDR3 has 14 amino acids. Germline V gives CDR1 LGHNT, CDR2 FRNRAP. Trimming took 1 base from V and 3 from J, leaving 6 bases between them.

For this clone: The sample has other DNA sequences that encode this CDR3 too. The V gene is TRBV27, the J gene TRBJ1-6; 7 bases agree with TRBD1. V was pared by 6 bases and J by 7 bases, with 6 bases of the junction left unmatched. The CDR3 runs 14 residues. Germline-derived CDR1 and CDR2 are MNHEY and SMNVEV (reference sequence). The CDR3 loop reads CASSAGTENSPLHF. In DNA form, the CDR3 reads TGTGCCAGCAGCGCCGGGACAGAAAATTCACCCCTCCACTTT.

This clone is a singleton in its sample. The chain is built from TRBV5-6 and TRBJ2-2, with D possibly matching TRBD1 (6 bases). Germline V CDR1 and CDR2: SGHDT, YYEEEE. V was trimmed by 1 base and J by 4 bases, leaving 11 bases between them. The CDR3 runs to 15 residues. Here the CDR3 reads CASSLSDSFTGELFF. CDR3 bases: TGTGCCAGCAGCTTGTCGGACAGCTTCACCGGGGAGCTGTTTTTT. The full variable domain, in which reference TRBV5-6 and TRBJ2-2 provide the parts outside the CDR3, is DAGVTQSPTHLIKTRGQQVTLRCSPKSGHDTVSWYQQALGQGPQFIFQYYEEEERQRGNFPDRFSGHQFPNYSSELNVNALLLGDSALYLCASSLSDSFTGELFFGEGSRLTVL.

With regard to this clone: It is likely a read error, because the conserved phenylalanine at the end of the CDR3 is missing. The DNA is left out, because the CDR3 cannot be placed on it with certainty; the CDR3 is given as TCRdb lists it. The chain recombines TRBV4-1 with TRBJ1-2; the table's D call TRBD1 went unverified against the DNA. The V gene's germline CDR1 is MGHRA and CDR2 YSYEKL. The CDR3 spans 15 amino acids, including both terminal residues. The CDR3 protein is CASSLIRGSFKIFEV.

V is TRBV5-1 and J is TRBJ2-3; 14 bases line up with TRBD2. This CDR3 is 18 amino acids long. Germline loops: CDR1 SGHRS, CDR2 YFSETQ. The J segment lost 6 bases and the V segment lost 0 bases, leaving 9 bases of the junction unmatched. CDR3 sequence: CASSLEGTSGSQSDTQYF. CDR3 coding DNA: TGCGCCAGCAGCTTGGAAGGGACTAGCGGGAGTCAGTCGGATACGCAGTATTTT. Full variable domain (rest looked up from reference TRBV5-1 and TRBJ2-3): KAGVTQTPRYLIKTRGQQVTLSCSPISGHRSVSWYQQTPGQGLQFLFEYFSETQRNKGNFPGRFSGRQFSNSRSEMNVSTLELGDSALYLCASSLEGTSGSQSDTQYFGPGTRLTVL.

The genes are TRBV5-6 and TRBJ1-1; TRBD1 is a possible D gene (5 bases). Per germline, CDR1 SGHDT and CDR2 YYEEEE. The CDR3 covers 15 residues. Trimming stripped 3 bases from V and 3 bases from J, with 15 bases between. The CDR3 loop reads CASSWAGTDYTEAFF. CDR3 bases: TGTGCCAGCAGCTGGGCCGGGACTGATTACACTGAAGCTTTCTTT.